Given below is one T cell receptor beta chain in context. This record belongs to a study of cytomegalovirus exposure and HLA in healthy donors. With 3 bases clipped from V and 2 bases from J, the junction kept 9 bases outside the gene matches. Germline V gene lookup returns CDR1 ENHRY and CDR2 SYGVKD. This CDR3 has 17 residues. The PCR was carried out with 60 Vbeta primers and 13 Jbeta primers. Data came from immunoSEQ multiplex PCR; TCRdb stores just in-frame clones and leaves some out. The sample holds over 120,000 clones, 70% to 85% seen once. This TCR was sampled from a woman aged 60-75 years in good health and CMV-seropositive. This chain connects TRBV10-3 to TRBJ2-7; 11 bases match TRBD2. The sequenced sample consisted of PBMCs. CDR3 region: CAISDLAGGPSPYEQYF. The CDR3 DNA sequence: TGTGCCATCAGTGATTTAGCGGGAGGGCCGTCCCCCTACGAGCAGTACTTC.